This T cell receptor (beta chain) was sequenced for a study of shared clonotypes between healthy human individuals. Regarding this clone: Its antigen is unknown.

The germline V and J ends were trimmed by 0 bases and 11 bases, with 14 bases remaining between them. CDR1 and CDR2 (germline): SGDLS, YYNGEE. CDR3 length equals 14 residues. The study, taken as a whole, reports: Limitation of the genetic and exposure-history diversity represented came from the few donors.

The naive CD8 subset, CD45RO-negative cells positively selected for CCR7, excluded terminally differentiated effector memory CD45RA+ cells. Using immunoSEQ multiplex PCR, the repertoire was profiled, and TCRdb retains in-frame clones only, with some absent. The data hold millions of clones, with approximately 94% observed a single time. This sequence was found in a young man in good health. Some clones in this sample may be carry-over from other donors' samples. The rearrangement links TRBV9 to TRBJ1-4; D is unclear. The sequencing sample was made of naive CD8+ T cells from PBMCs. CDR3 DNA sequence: TGTGCCAGCAGCGTAGGACCCACGGGTGGGAAACTGTTTTTT. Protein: CASSVGPTGGKLFF. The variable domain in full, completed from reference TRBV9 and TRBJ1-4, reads DSGVTQTPKHLITATGQRVTLRCSPRSGDLSVYWYQQSLDQGLQFLIQYYNGEERAKGNILERFSAQQFPDLHSELNLSSLELGDSALYFCASSVGPTGGKLFFGSGTQLSVL.